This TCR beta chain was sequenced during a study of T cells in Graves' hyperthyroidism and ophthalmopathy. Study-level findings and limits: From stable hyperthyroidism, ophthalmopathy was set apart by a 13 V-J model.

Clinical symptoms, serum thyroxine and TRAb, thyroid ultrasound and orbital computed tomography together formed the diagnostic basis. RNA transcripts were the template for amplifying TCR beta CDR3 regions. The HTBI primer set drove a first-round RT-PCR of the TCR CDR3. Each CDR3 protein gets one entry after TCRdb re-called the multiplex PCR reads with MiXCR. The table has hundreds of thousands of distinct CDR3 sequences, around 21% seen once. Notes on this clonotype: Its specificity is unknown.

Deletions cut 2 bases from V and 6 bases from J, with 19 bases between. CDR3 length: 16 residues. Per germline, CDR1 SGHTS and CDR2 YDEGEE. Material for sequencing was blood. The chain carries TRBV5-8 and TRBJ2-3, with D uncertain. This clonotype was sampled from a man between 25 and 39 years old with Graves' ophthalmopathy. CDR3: CASSLRPLTIRDTQYF. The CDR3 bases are TGTGCCAGCAGCTTAAGACCCCTAACGATTCGGGATACGCAGTATTTT.